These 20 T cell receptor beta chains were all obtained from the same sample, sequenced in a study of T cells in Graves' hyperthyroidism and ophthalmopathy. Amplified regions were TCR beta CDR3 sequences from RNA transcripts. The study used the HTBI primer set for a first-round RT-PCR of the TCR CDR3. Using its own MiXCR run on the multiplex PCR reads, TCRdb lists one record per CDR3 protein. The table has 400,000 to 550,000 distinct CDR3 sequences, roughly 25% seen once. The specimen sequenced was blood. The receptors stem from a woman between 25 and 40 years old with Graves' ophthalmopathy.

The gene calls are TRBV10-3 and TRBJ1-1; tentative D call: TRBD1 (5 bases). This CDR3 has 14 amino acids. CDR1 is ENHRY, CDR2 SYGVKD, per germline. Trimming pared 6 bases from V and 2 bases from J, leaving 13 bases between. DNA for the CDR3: TGTGCCATCAGGCCCGGGACGACCAACACTGAAGCTTTCTTT. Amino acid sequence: CAIRPGTTNTEAFF.

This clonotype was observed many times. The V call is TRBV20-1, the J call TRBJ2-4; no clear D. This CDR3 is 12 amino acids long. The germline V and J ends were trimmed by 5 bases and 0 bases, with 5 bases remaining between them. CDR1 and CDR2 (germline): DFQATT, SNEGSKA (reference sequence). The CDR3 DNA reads TGCAGTGCTCATCTAGCCAAAAACATTCAGTACTTC. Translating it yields CSAHLAKNIQYF.

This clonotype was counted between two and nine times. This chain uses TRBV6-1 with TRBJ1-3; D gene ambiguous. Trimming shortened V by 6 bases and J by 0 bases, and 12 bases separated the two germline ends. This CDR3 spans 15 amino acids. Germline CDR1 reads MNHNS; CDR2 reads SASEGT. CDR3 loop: CASSADKTSGNTIYF. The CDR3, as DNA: TGTGCCAGCAGCGCCGATAAGACCTCTGGAAACACCATATATTTT.

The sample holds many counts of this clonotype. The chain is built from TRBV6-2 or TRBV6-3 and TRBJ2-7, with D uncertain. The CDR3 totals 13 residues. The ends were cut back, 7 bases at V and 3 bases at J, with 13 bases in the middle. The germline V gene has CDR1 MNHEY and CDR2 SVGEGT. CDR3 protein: CASKGSGNYEQYF. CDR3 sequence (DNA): TGTGCCAGCAAGGGCAGTGGTAACTACGAGCAGTACTTC.

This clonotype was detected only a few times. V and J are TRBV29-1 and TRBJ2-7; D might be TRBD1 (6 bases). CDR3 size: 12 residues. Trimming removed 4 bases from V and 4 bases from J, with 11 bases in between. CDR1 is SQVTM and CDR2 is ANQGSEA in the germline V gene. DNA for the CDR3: TGCAGCGTTGTCACAGGGAGATACGAGCAGTACTTC. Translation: CSVVTGRYEQYF.

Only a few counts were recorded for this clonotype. The CDR3 protein is CASSSRDLKAFF. DNA for the CDR3: TGTGCCAGCAGTTCCCGGGACCTTAAAGCTTTCTTT. The chain joins TRBV12-3 or TRBV12-4 to TRBJ1-1; maybe TRBD1 (5 bases). V was clipped by 4 bases and J by 9 bases, with 12 bases between them. This CDR3 spans 12 amino acids.

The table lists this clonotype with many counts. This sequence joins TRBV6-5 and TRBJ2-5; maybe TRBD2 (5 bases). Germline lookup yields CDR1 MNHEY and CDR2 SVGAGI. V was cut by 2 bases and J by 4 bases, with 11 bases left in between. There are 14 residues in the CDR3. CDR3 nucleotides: TGTGCCAGCAGTTACGGGAGTCTCCCAGAGACCCAGTACTTC. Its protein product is CASSYGSLPETQYF.

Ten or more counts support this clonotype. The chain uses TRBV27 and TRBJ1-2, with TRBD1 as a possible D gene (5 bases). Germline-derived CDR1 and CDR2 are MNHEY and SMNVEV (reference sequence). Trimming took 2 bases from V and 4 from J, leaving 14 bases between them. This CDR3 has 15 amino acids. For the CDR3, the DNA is TGTGCCAGCAGTTTAGCCCCTGGGACGGTCTATGGCTACACCTTC. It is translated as CASSLAPGTVYGYTF.

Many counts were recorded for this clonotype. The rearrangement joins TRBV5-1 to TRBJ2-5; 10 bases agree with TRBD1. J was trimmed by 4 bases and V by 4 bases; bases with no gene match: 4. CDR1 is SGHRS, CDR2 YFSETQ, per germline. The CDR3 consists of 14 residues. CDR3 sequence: CASSPGQGGETQYF. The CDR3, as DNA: TGCGCCAGCAGCCCCGGACAGGGGGGAGAGACCCAGTACTTC.

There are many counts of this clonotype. The CDR3 reads CASSPYPTGTNTGELFF. The CDR3 DNA reads TGTGCCAGCAGCCCTTACCCGACAGGGACAAACACCGGGGAGCTGTTTTTT. J is TRBJ2-2 and V is TRBV7-8, with TRBD1 identical over 7 bases. The CDR3 is 17 amino acids. Germline loops: CDR1 SGHVS, CDR2 FQNEAQ. The V and J ends lost 5 bases and 2 bases, in that order; junction bases with no gene match: 11.

Written as DNA, the CDR3 is TGTGCCAGCAGCCACACCTACTCCTACGAGCAGTACTTC. Protein product: CASSHTYSYEQYF. The chain carries TRBV7-9 and TRBJ2-7; D is undetermined. This CDR3 region has 13 residues. Deletions cut 5 bases from V and 0 bases from J, with 8 bases between. The V gene's germline CDR1 is SEHNR and CDR2 FQNEAQ (reference sequence).

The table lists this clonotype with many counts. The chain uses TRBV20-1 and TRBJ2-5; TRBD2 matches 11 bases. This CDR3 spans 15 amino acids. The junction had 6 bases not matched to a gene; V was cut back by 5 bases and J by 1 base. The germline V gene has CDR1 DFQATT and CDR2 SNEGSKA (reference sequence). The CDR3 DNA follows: TGCAGTGCTTTAGGGACTAGCGGCGGCCAAGAGACCCAGTACTTC. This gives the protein CSALGTSGGQETQYF.

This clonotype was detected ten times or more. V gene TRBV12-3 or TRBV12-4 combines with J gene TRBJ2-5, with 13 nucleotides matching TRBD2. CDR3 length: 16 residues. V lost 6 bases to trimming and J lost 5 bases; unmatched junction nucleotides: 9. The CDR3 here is CASRKLAGGPKETQYF. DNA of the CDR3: TGTGCCAGCAGGAAACTAGCGGGGGGGCCGAAGGAGACCCAGTACTTC.

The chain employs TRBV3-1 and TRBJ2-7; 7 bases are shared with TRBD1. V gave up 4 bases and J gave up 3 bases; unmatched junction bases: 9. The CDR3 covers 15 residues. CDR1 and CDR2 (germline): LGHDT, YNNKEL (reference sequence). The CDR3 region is CASSLLGQALYEQYF. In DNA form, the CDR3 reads TGTGCCAGCAGCCTATTAGGACAGGCCCTCTACGAGCAGTACTTC.

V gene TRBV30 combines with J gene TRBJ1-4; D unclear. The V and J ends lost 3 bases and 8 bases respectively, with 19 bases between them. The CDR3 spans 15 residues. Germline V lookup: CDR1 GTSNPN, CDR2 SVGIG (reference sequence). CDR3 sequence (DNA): TGTGCCTGGAGGGGGAAGAAACCCTCCCCGGAAAAACTGTTTTTT. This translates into CAWRGKKPSPEKLFF.

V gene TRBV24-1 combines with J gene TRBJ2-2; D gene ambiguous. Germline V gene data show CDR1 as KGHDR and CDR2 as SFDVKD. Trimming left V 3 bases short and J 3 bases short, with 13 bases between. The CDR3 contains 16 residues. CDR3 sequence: CATSDPVGRDTGELFF. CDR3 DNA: TGTGCCACCAGTGATCCCGTCGGGCGTGACACCGGGGAGCTGTTTTTT.

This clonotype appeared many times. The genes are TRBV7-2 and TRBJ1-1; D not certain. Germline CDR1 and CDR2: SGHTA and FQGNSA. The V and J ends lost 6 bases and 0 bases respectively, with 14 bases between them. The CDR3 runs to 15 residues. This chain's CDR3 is CASRLAGSMNTEAFF. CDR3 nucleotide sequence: TGTGCCAGCAGGTTGGCGGGGAGCATGAACACTGAAGCTTTCTTT.

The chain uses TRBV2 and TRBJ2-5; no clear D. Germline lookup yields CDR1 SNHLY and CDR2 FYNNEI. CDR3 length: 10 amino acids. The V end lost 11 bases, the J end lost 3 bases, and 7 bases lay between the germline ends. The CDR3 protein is CAYQKETQYF. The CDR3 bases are TGTGCCTATCAGAAAGAGACCCAGTACTTC.

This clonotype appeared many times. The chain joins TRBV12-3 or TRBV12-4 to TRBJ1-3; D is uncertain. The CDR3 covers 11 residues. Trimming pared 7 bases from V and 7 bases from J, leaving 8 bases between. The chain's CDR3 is CASKSGNTIYF. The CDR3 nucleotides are TGTGCCAGCAAATCGGGGAACACCATATATTTT.

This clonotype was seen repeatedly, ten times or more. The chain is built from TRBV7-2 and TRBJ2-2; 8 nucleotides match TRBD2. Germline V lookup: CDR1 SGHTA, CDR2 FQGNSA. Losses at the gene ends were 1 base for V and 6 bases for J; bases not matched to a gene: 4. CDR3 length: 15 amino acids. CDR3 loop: CASSLVGSGAGELFF. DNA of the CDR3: TGTGCCAGCAGCTTAGTTGGTAGCGGGGCCGGGGAGCTGTTTTTT.